These T cell receptor beta chains were read from a single sample in a study of blood T cell repertoires in COVID-19. The table came from immunoSEQ multiplex PCR; TCRdb's copy has only in-frame clones and leaves some out. The sample lists 140,000 to 150,000 clones; about 82% were seen once. Material: peripheral blood. The receptors here all came from a woman aged 35 to 49 with active or convalescent COVID-19. The CDR3 runs from the conserved cysteine through the conserved F or W. D genes are given only for firm matches. Clone size is shown for a subset of rows, as once, few, many or a class of expanded clone.

d_call	v_call	cdr3_length	clone_size	j_call	cdr3_aa	cdr3_nt
TRBD1	TRBV7-2	15	-	TRBJ2-7	CASSGGGTGDVEQYF	TGTGCCAGCAGCGGGGGCGGGACAGGGGATGTCGAGCAGTACTTC
TRBD1	TRBV11-2	13	few	TRBJ2-5	CASSRGQGETQYF	TGTGCCAGCAGCCGCGGACAGGGGGAGACCCAGTACTTC
TRBD1	TRBV18	13	few	TRBJ1-5	CASSPRQGMPQHF	TGTGCCAGCTCACCGCGACAGGGGATGCCCCAGCATTTT
-	TRBV3-1/TRBV3-2	16	-	TRBJ1-5	CASSSSRGGLWQPQHF	TGTGCCAGCAGCTCGAGTCGCGGTGGTCTATGGCAGCCCCAGCATTTT
TRBD2	TRBV19	11	once	TRBJ2-1	CASSIGGGMFF	TGTGCCAGTAGTATCGGGGGAGGGATGTTCTTC
TRBD2	TRBV7-2	16	few	TRBJ2-2	CASSRTSGGLLGELFF	TGTGCCAGCAGCCGGACTAGCGGGGGGCTGCTTGGGGAGCTGTTTTTT
-	TRBV19	12	-	TRBJ1-6	CASSIQGSPLHF	TGTGCCAGTAGTATTCAGGGGTCACCCCTCCACTTT
TRBD1	TRBV18	11	few	TRBJ1-1	CASEGTAEAFF	TGTGCCAGCGAAGGGACAGCTGAAGCTTTCTTT
TRBD2	TRBV15	16	-	TRBJ2-7	CATSRVGLAPTYEQYF	TGTGCCACCAGCAGAGTGGGACTAGCGCCGACCTACGAGCAGTACTTC
-	TRBV19	13	-	TRBJ2-1	CASSTHLGQLQFF	TGTGCCAGTAGTACCCACCTTGGACAACTTCAGTTCTTC
-	TRBV4-1	16	-	TRBJ1-2	CASSQALPAGEGGYTF	TGCGCCAGCAGCCAAGCCCTCCCTGCAGGGGAGGGCGGCTACACCTTC
-	TRBV19	12	-	TRBJ1-2	CASSITGYGYTF	TGTGCCAGTAGTATTACAGGTTATGGCTACACCTTC
TRBD2	TRBV27	21	few	TRBJ2-3	CASSPFGRLAGGPLALSAQYF	TGTGCCAGCAGTCCCTTCGGACGGCTAGCGGGGGGGCCTTTGGCCCTCTCGGCGCAGTATTTT
-	TRBV27	13	-	TRBJ1-1	CASSLDWAAEAFF	TGTGCCAGCAGTTTGGACTGGGCGGCTGAAGCTTTCTTT
TRBD1	TRBV6-5	13	-	TRBJ2-7	CASSPGQAREQYF	TGTGCCAGCAGTCCTGGACAGGCTCGGGAGCAGTACTTC
-	TRBV11-2	15	-	TRBJ1-1	CASSLEPIVNTEAFF	TGTGCCAGCAGCTTAGAACCCATAGTGAACACTGAAGCTTTCTTT
TRBD1	TRBV7-2	11	-	TRBJ1-2	CASRTGPGYTF	TGTGCCAGCAGGACAGGGCCCGGCTACACCTTC
-	TRBV7-2	13	-	TRBJ1-3	CASSLGRGNTIYF	TGTGCCAGCAGCTTGGGCAGAGGAAACACCATATATTTT
TRBD1	TRBV27	16	-	TRBJ1-4	CASSGSTGGSNEKLFF	TGTGCCAGCAGTGGAAGCACAGGGGGCTCTAATGAAAAACTGTTTTTT
TRBD2	TRBV9	15	-	TRBJ2-7	CASSVEGGRDYEQYF	TGTGCCAGCAGCGTAGAGGGAGGGCGAGACTACGAGCAGTACTTC
TRBD1	TRBV5-1	16	-	TRBJ1-1	CASSPVVSGGYTEAFF	TGCGCCAGCAGCCCGGTGGTATCAGGGGGATACACTGAAGCTTTCTTT
TRBD1	TRBV7-9	14	-	TRBJ1-5	CASSRQGGNQPQHF	TGTGCCAGCAGCCGACAGGGGGGCAATCAGCCCCAGCATTTT
TRBD2	TRBV19	15	-	TRBJ2-3	CASSRSGRGADTQYF	TGTGCCAGTAGCCGTAGCGGGAGAGGGGCAGATACGCAGTATTTT
-	TRBV7-2	14	-	TRBJ1-1	CASSRKQGRPEAFF	TGTGCCAGCAGCCGCAAACAGGGCAGGCCTGAAGCTTTCTTT
-	TRBV27	15	once	TRBJ2-2	CASKLEIEGSGELFF	TGTGCCAGCAAACTAGAGATCGAAGGCAGCGGGGAGCTGTTTTTT
TRBD1	TRBV6-1	16	-	TRBJ2-7	CASSEWGTGGRYEQYF	TGTGCCAGCAGTGAATGGGGGACAGGGGGACGCTACGAGCAGTACTTC
-	TRBV5-1	14	once	TRBJ2-7	CASSLDGVRYEQYF	TGCGCCAGCAGCTTGGACGGGGTGAGGTACGAGCAGTACTTC
TRBD1	TRBV19	13	-	TRBJ1-6	CASHGQAYSPLHF	TGTGCCAGTCACGGACAGGCGTATTCACCCCTCCACTTT
-	TRBV10-1	15	-	TRBJ1-4	CASSDGTGINEKLFF	TGCGCCAGCAGTGATGGAACAGGGATTAATGAAAAACTGTTTTTT
TRBD1	TRBV5-1	14	-	TRBJ2-5	CASSFTGTGETQYF	TGCGCCAGCAGCTTTACAGGGACAGGAGAGACCCAGTACTTC
TRBD1	TRBV28	15	-	TRBJ2-7	CASSFGTGAFYEQYF	TGTGCCAGCAGTTTCGGGACAGGGGCGTTCTACGAGCAGTACTTC
TRBD1	TRBV5-1	18	-	TRBJ1-6	CASSRGQGAGSYNSPLHF	TGCGCCAGCAGCCGGGGACAGGGGGCAGGGTCCTATAATTCACCCCTCCACTTT
TRBD1	TRBV5-4	14	once	TRBJ1-6	CASRYQGASSPLHF	TGTGCCAGCAGGTACCAGGGGGCTAGTTCACCCCTCCACTTT
-	TRBV27	14	-	TRBJ1-6	CASSLSSYNSPLHF	TGTGCCAGCAGTTTGAGCTCCTATAATTCACCCCTCCACTTT
TRBD1	TRBV7-9	14	once	TRBJ1-2	CASSFTGANYGYTF	TGTGCCAGCAGCTTTACAGGGGCCAACTATGGCTACACCTTC
-	TRBV18	14	-	TRBJ1-2	CASSPRGEVSGYTF	TGTGCCAGCTCACCACGCGGTGAGGTATCTGGCTACACCTTC
TRBD2	TRBV6-5	13	-	TRBJ2-3	CASGGLGVDTQYF	TGTGCCAGCGGGGGACTAGGAGTGGATACGCAGTATTTT
-	TRBV19	14	-	TRBJ1-4	CASSISGWKEKLFF	TGTGCCAGTAGTATCTCAGGGTGGAAAGAAAAACTGTTTTTT
TRBD1	TRBV19	16	-	TRBJ1-6	CASSLIPGQGNSPLHF	TGTGCCAGTAGTCTCATCCCGGGACAGGGCAATTCACCCCTCCACTTT
-	TRBV28	16	once	TRBJ1-2	CASTPSTGGLIYGYTF	TGTGCCAGCACCCCTTCCACCGGGGGGCTCATCTATGGCTACACCTTC
-	TRBV30	14	-	TRBJ1-5	CAWSVFTREQPQHF	TGTGCCTGGAGTGTATTTACCCGGGAGCAGCCCCAGCATTTT
-	TRBV2	15	-	TRBJ2-2	CASTETGTSTGELFF	TGTGCCAGCACCGAGACCGGGACATCCACCGGGGAGCTGTTTTTT
-	TRBV6-5	15	-	TRBJ1-1	CASSTQPTVNTEAFF	TGTGCCAGCAGTACGCAACCGACAGTGAACACTGAAGCTTTCTTT
-	TRBV7-9	15	once	TRBJ1-5	CASSPRGGANQPQHF	TGTGCCAGCAGCCCAAGGGGGGGGGCTAATCAGCCCCAGCATTTT
TRBD2	TRBV19	15	-	TRBJ2-1	CASSRGTSGSDEQFF	TGTGCCAGTAGTAGAGGGACTAGCGGGAGCGATGAGCAGTTCTTC
TRBD1	TRBV9	13	-	TRBJ1-4	CASSRTGDEKLFF	TGTGCCAGCAGCCGGACAGGGGATGAAAAACTGTTTTTT
TRBD2	TRBV9	16	-	TRBJ2-2	CASSVGLAGNTGELFF	TGTGCCAGCAGCGTAGGTCTAGCGGGGAACACCGGGGAGCTGTTTTTT
-	TRBV5-4	15	-	TRBJ1-2	CASSLDDYTNYGYTF	TGTGCCAGCAGCTTGGACGACTACACGAACTATGGCTACACCTTC
TRBD1	TRBV28	14	once	TRBJ1-2	CASGLTGEAYGYTF	TGTGCCAGCGGATTGACAGGGGAAGCCTATGGCTACACCTTC
-	TRBV19	15	-	TRBJ1-1	CASKGWVRGDTEAFF	TGTGCCAGTAAGGGATGGGTCCGGGGGGACACTGAAGCTTTCTTT
-	TRBV27	16	once	TRBJ2-5	CASSFLAAKPQETQYF	TGTGCCAGCAGTTTTTTAGCGGCGAAGCCTCAAGAGACCCAGTACTTC
TRBD1	TRBV3-1/TRBV3-2	14	-	TRBJ1-5	CASSHPGGSQPQHF	TGTGCCAGCAGCCACCCAGGGGGCAGTCAGCCCCAGCATTTT
TRBD2	TRBV6-5	13	-	TRBJ2-1	CASSYGGVNEQFF	TGTGCCAGCAGTTACGGGGGGGTCAATGAGCAGTTCTTC